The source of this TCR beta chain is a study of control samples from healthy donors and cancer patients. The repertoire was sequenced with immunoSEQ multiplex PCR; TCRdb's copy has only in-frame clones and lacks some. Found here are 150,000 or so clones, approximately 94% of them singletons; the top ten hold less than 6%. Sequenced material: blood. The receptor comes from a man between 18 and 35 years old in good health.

CDR3 protein: CASSQDRGREIEKLFF. DNA of the CDR3: TGTGCCAGCAGCCAAGATAGAGGGAGGGAGATTGAAAAACTGTTTTTT. The genes are TRBV3-1 (or the pseudogene TRBV3-2) and TRBJ1-4; D gene unclear. Trimming removed 0 bases at V and 7 bases at J, with 15 bases between. This CDR3 region has 16 residues. Germline lookup yields CDR1 LGHDT and CDR2 YNNKEL (reference sequence).